This passage covers 23 T cell receptor beta chains from one sample sequenced in a study of graft-versus-host responses after intestinal transplantation. Generated by immunoSEQ multiplex PCR, the TCRdb table keeps only in-frame clones and is missing some. The data show some 70,000 clones, over 85% seen once. This material consisted of bone marrow, taken 700 to 850 days after intestinal transplantation. These receptors all stem from a human patient who received an intestinal transplant, so some T cells may come from the graft donor.

Here the CDR3 DNA reads TGTGCCAGCAGGACTTCCCTATACTACGAGCAGTACTTC. Its translation: CASRTSLYYEQYF. The V gene is TRBV6-5, the J gene TRBJ2-7; no reliable D call. Trimming took off 6 bases at V and 3 bases at J, with 12 bases between the two ends. Per germline, CDR1 MNHEY and CDR2 SVGAGI. The CDR3 is 13 amino acids.

V is TRBV9 and J is TRBJ1-1; the match to TRBD1 covers 8 bases. The CDR3 consists of 15 residues. Per the germline V gene, CDR1 is SGDLS and CDR2 is YYNGEE. The V segment lost 0 bases and the J segment 4 bases; nucleotides outside the gene matches: 5. CDR3 protein: CASSVGAGGRTEAFF. The CDR3 DNA reads as TGTGCCAGCAGCGTAGGGGCAGGGGGCCGCACTGAAGCTTTCTTT.

This sequence joins TRBV27 and TRBJ2-1; D might be TRBD2 (6 bases). This CDR3 comprises 13 residues. Trimming cost V 6 bases and J 10 bases, with 16 bases left between them. In germline, CDR1 is MNHEY, CDR2 SMNVEV (reference sequence). CDR3 loop: CASRAWRAEEQFF. Here the CDR3 DNA reads TGTGCCAGCAGGGCGTGGAGGGCAGAAGAGCAGTTCTTC.

This rearrangement joins TRBV28 to TRBJ1-2, with 7 bases aligning to TRBD1. CDR1 is MDHEN, CDR2 SYDVKM, per germline. This CDR3 is 14 amino acids long. With V trimmed by 7 bases and J by 3 bases, 8 bases remained unmatched. DNA for the CDR3: TGTGCCAGCAATTCAAGGGGGCGCGACTATGGCTACACCTTC. It translates to CASNSRGRDYGYTF.

The chain is built from TRBV5-4 and TRBJ1-1; D not certain. This CDR3 is built from 15 residues. Germline loops: CDR1 SGHNT, CDR2 YYREEE (reference sequence). V lost 0 bases, J lost 1 base, and 10 bases lay in between. The CDR3 DNA reads TGTGCCAGCAGCTTGGCCGCCGGGCCGAACACTGAAGCTTTCTTT. Protein: CASSLAAGPNTEAFF.

V gene TRBV18 combines with J gene TRBJ2-5; 10 bases line up with TRBD1. The CDR3 consists of 16 residues. In germline, CDR1 is KGHSH, CDR2 LQKENI. V gave up 0 bases and J gave up 0 bases; unmatched junction bases: 1. The CDR3 here is CASSPPGQGYQETQYF. The CDR3 region has the DNA TGTGCCAGCTCACCACCGGGACAGGGGTACCAAGAGACCCAGTACTTC.

The gene calls are TRBV7-9 and TRBJ1-4; D remains ambiguous. The CDR3 extends over 15 amino acids. Germline V gene sequence: CDR1 SEHNR, CDR2 FQNEAQ (reference sequence). Trimming stripped 5 bases from V and 0 bases from J, with 10 bases between. The CDR3 nucleotides are TGTGCCAGCAGCCCGGACGTCTCAACTAATGAAAAACTGTTTTTT. This gives the protein CASSPDVSTNEKLFF.

This chain links TRBV14 with TRBJ2-3; 8 nucleotides agree with TRBD2. The V gene end was trimmed by 6 bases and the J gene end by 4 bases; junction bases not matched to a gene: 12. CDR3 length: 16 residues. Looked up from germline, CDR1 is SGHDN and CDR2 is FVKESK. The CDR3 here is CASRPKGLVFADTQYF. The CDR3 bases are TGTGCCAGCAGGCCGAAGGGACTAGTATTCGCAGATACGCAGTATTTT.

DNA of the CDR3: TGTGCCAGCAGTTGGGACAGGCGGATTCAGTACTTC. It is translated as CASSWDRRIQYF. The rearrangement uses TRBV6-5 and TRBJ2-4, with 8 positions matching TRBD1. This CDR3 has 12 amino acids. In germline, CDR1 is MNHEY, CDR2 SVGAGI. After removal of 4 bases from V and 10 bases from J, the junction contained 3 bases not matched to a gene.

The chain couples TRBV11-2 to TRBJ2-7, with TRBD1 as a possible D gene (6 bases). The V end was cut by 5 bases, the J end by 6 bases, with 20 bases between. The V gene's germline CDR1 is SGHAT and CDR2 FQNNGV. The CDR3 runs to 15 residues. The CDR3 here is CASSRAANRESEQYF. The CDR3 bases are TGTGCCAGCAGCCGCGCGGCCAACAGGGAATCCGAGCAGTACTTC.

In this sample, this clone turned up once. V is TRBV19 and J is TRBJ2-7, with TRBD1 identical over 9 bases. The CDR3 is 13 amino acids. Unmatched junction bases numbered 7, after V lost 10 bases and J lost 3 bases. Germline loops: CDR1 LNHDA, CDR2 SQIVND (reference sequence). CDR3 nucleotides: TGTGCCACCGCCCCGGGACAGGGCTACGAGCAGTACTTC. Residues: CATAPGQGYEQYF.

This chain connects TRBV7-9 to TRBJ2-7; 8 positions agree with TRBD1. The CDR3 spans 15 residues. Germline values: CDR1 SEHNR, CDR2 FQNEAQ (reference sequence). Unmatched junction bases numbered 7, after V lost 6 bases and J lost 0 bases. The CDR3 loop reads CASSHSGTGSYEQYF. The CDR3 DNA follows: TGTGCCAGCAGTCATTCCGGGACAGGCTCCTACGAGCAGTACTTC.

V usage is TRBV5-1 and J usage is TRBJ2-7; D gene ambiguous. Deletions cut 4 bases from V and 1 base from J, with 18 bases between. The germline CDR1 and CDR2 sequences are SGHRS and YFSETQ. This CDR3 is 16 amino acids long. The CDR3 region has the DNA TGCGCCAGCAGCCACAGCGTCGGTCTTCAGTCCTACGAGCAGTACTTC. The encoded protein is CASSHSVGLQSYEQYF. Full variable domain (missing parts from reference TRBV5-1 and TRBJ2-7): KAGVTQTPRYLIKTRGQQVTLSCSPISGHRSVSWYQQTPGQGLQFLFEYFSETQRNKGNFPGRFSGRQFSNSRSEMNVSTLELGDSALYLCASSHSVGLQSYEQYFGPGTRLTVT.

J is TRBJ1-6 and V is TRBV5-3; D gene unclear. TRBV5-3 is an ORF, and what it does is uncertain. V was trimmed by 5 bases and J by 9 bases, leaving 18 bases between them. The CDR3 loop spans 15 amino acids. Here the CDR3 DNA reads TGTGCCAGAAGGAGGAGAAGGTCAGCTTTTTCACCCCTCCACTTT. This gives the protein CARRRRRSAFSPLHF.

The J gene is TRBJ1-6, the V gene TRBV5-4; D not certain. With 3 bases removed from V and 9 bases from J, the gap between germline ends came to 7 bases. Germline CDR1 is SGHNT and CDR2 is YYREEE (reference sequence). This CDR3 contains 12 residues. CDR3 DNA sequence: TGTGCCAGCAGCTCCGCTCTTTCACCCCTCCACTTT. Translated, it gives CASSSALSPLHF.

The chain combines TRBV7-9 with TRBJ2-2, with 8 bases fitting TRBD1. Germline V lookup: CDR1 SEHNR, CDR2 FQNEAQ (reference sequence). This CDR3 spans 15 amino acids. J lost 6 bases, V lost 5 bases, and 8 bases had no gene match. In DNA, the CDR3 is TGTGCCAGCAGCCCTGACAGGGGTAGGGCCGGGGAGCTGTTTTTT. It translates to CASSPDRGRAGELFF. Full variable domain (missing parts from reference TRBV7-9 and TRBJ2-2): DTGVSQNPRHKITKRGQNVTFRCDPISEHNRLYWYRQTLGQGPEFLTYFQNEAQLEKSRLLSDRFSAERPKGSFSTLEIQRTEQGDSAMYLCASSPDRGRAGELFFGEGSRLTVL.

V gene TRBV6-6 combines with J gene TRBJ1-1; D unclear. V was clipped by 3 bases and J by 2 bases, with 7 bases between them. Germline loops: CDR1 MNHNY, CDR2 SVGAGI (reference sequence). This CDR3 has 13 amino acids. The CDR3 nucleotides read TGTGCCAGCAGTTATGTACCTAACACTGAAGCTTTCTTT. Its translation is CASSYVPNTEAFF.

The rearrangement links TRBV29-1 to TRBJ2-1; D might be TRBD2 (7 bases). Trimming cost V 7 bases and J 9 bases, with 13 bases left between them. From germline, CDR1 is SQVTM and CDR2 ANQGSEA. The CDR3 sequence is 11 residues long. CDR3 coding DNA: TGCAGCGGTGATAGGGGGGGTGAGCAGTTCTTC. Protein sequence: CSGDRGGEQFF.

This chain joins TRBV29-1 and TRBJ1-2; possibly TRBD1 for D (5 bases). The CDR3 spans 11 residues. Trimming shortened V by 4 bases and J by 8 bases, and 11 bases separated the two germline ends. CDR1 and CDR2 (germline): SQVTM, ANQGSEA. The CDR3 is CSVGQGLGYTF. DNA for the CDR3: TGCAGCGTTGGGCAGGGACTCGGCTACACCTTC.

The genes are TRBV11-3 and TRBJ2-1; tentative D call: TRBD1 (6 bases). The V end was cut by 4 bases, the J end by 12 bases, with 13 bases between. This CDR3 has 12 residues. Germline loops: CDR1 SGHNT, CDR2 YENEEA. The CDR3: CASSYLQGPQFF. As DNA, the CDR3 is TGTGCCAGCAGCTACCTCCAGGGGCCGCAGTTCTTC.

V is TRBV6-6 and J is TRBJ1-3; 8 positions agree with TRBD1. V gave up 8 bases and J gave up 4 bases; unmatched junction bases: 7. Germline V CDR1 and CDR2: MNHNY, SVGAGI (reference sequence). The CDR3 loop spans 14 amino acids. The CDR3 nucleotides are TGTGCCAGCTCCGGACAGGGCATCGGAAACACCATATATTTT. It codes for CASSGQGIGNTIYF.

This clone was found a few times. The chain employs TRBV5-1 and TRBJ2-7; D not resolved. V dropped 2 bases and J dropped 0 bases, with 3 bases sitting between them. In germline, CDR1 is SGHRS, CDR2 YFSETQ. CDR3 size: 12 residues. CDR3 DNA: TGCGCCAGCAGCTTTAGCTCCTACGAGCAGTACTTC. Translation gives CASSFSSYEQYF.

The chain employs TRBV10-3 and TRBJ1-1; 8 bases match TRBD1. From germline, CDR1 is ENHRY and CDR2 SYGVKD. The CDR3 consists of 13 residues. V dropped 3 bases and J dropped 8; count of bases not matched to a gene: 5. CDR3 sequence reads: CAISDPDREEAFF. The CDR3 bases are TGTGCCATCAGTGACCCGGACAGGGAAGAAGCTTTCTTT.